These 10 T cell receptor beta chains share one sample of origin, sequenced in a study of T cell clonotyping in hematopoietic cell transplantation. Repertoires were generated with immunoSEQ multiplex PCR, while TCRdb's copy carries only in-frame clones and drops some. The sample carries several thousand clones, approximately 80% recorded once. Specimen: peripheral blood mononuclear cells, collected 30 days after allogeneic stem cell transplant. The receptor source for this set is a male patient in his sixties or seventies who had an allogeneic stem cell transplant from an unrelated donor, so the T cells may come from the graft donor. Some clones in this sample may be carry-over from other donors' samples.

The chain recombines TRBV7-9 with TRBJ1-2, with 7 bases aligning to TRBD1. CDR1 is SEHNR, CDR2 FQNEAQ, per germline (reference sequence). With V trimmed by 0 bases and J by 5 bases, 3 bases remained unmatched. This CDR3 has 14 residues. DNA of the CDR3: TGTGCCAGCAGCTTAGCGACAGGGCGTTATGGCTACACCTTC. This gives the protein CASSLATGRYGYTF. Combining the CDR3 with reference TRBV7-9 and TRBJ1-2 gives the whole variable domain DTGVSQNPRHKITKRGQNVTFRCDPISEHNRLYWYRQTLGQGPEFLTYFQNEAQLEKSRLLSDRFSAERPKGSFSTLEIQRTEQGDSAMYLCASSLATGRYGYTFGSGTRLTVV.

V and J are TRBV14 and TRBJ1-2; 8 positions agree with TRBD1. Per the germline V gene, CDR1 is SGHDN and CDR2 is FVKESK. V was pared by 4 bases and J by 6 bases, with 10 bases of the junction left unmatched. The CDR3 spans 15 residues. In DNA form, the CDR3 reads TGTGCCAGCAGCCCTAGACAGGGGAGTCGGGATGGCTACACCTTC. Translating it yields CASSPRQGSRDGYTF.

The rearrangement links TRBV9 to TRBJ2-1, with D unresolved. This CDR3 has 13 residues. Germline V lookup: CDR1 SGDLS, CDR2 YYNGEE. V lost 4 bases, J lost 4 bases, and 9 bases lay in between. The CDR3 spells CASSLEGYNEQFF. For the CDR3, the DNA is TGTGCCAGCAGCCTAGAAGGATACAATGAGCAGTTCTTC.

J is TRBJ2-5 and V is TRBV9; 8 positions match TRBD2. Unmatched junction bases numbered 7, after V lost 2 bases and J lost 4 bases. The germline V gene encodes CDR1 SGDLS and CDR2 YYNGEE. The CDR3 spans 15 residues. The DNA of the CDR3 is TGTGCCAGCAGCGTTCAAAGCGGGGGAGGAGAGACCCAGTACTTC. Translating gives CASSVQSGGGETQYF.

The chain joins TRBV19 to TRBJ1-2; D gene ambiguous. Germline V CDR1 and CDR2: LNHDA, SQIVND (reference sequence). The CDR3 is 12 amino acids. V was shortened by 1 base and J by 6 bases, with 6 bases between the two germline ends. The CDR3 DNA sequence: TGTGCCAGTAGTATAGCGGACGATGGCTACACCTTC. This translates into CASSIADDGYTF.

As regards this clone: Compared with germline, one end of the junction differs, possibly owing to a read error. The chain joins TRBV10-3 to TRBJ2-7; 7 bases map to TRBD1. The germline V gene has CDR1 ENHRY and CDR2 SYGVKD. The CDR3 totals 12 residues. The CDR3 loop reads CAISESTGVPNF. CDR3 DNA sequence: TGTGCCATCAGTGAGTCTACAGGGGTTCCGAACTTC.

CDR3 coding DNA: TGTGCCTGGAGGGACAGCCCGAATCAGCCCCAGCATTTT. Translated, it gives CAWRDSPNQPQHF. V usage is TRBV30 and J usage is TRBJ1-5, with D possibly TRBD1 on 6 matching bases. Trimming removed 3 bases from V and 4 bases from J, with 10 bases in between. This CDR3 region has 13 residues. Germline V gene sequence: CDR1 GTSNPN, CDR2 SVGIG (reference sequence).

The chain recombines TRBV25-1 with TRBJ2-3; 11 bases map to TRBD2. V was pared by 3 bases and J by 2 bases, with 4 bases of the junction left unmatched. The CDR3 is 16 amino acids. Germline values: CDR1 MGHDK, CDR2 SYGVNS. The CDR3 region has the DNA TGTGCCAGCAGTGAGACTAGCGGGGATTTCACAGATACGCAGTATTTT. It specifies CASSETSGDFTDTQYF.

CDR3 in amino acids: CASSLSSARSNQPQHF. The CDR3 DNA reads TGTGCCAGTAGCCTCTCCAGTGCTCGGAGCAATCAGCCCCAGCATTTT. The chain has TRBV19 and TRBJ1-5, with D unresolved. Deletions cut 6 bases from V and 1 base from J, with 16 bases between. Germline CDR1 is LNHDA and CDR2 is SQIVND (reference sequence). The CDR3 is 16 amino acids.

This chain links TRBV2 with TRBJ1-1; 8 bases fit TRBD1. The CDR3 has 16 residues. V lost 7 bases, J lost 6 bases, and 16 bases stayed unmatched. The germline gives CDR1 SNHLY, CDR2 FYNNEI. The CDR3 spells CASNLPQGARGPEAFF. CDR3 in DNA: TGTGCCAGCAATTTACCCCAGGGGGCGAGAGGTCCTGAAGCTTTCTTT.